The sequence of this T cell receptor beta chain was determined in a study of type 1 regulatory T cells. About this clonotype itself: This clone may be a read error of a much larger clone one base away.

TCRdb re-derived calls from the reads in MiXCR, one entry per CDR3 protein. The table lists approximately 90,000 distinct CDR3 sequences, about 28% of them singletons. Sequenced input: CD4+ T cells, either the whole sample or a sorted fraction (not recorded which). The sequence came from a human donor in good health.

CDR3 loop: CSVRGGAETQYF. In DNA, the CDR3 is TGCAGTGTTAGAGGCGGGGCAGAGACCCAGTACTTC. The chain combines TRBV20-1 with TRBJ2-5; TRBD2 might be the D (6 bases). There are 12 residues in the CDR3. Germline V CDR1 and CDR2: DFQATT, SNEGSKA (reference sequence).